The sequence of this T cell receptor (beta chain) was determined in a study of shared clonotypes between healthy human individuals. General study results and limits: The sampled material consisted only of blood, and tissue repertoires are likely to differ.

Comment on this clone: No antigen is known for it.

Donors had no recently reported acute infections or vaccinations and were HIV-negative. In unsorted samples, genomic DNA was obtained using about 90 million PBMCs. CDR3 length equals 16 residues. Sequencing on ten immunoSEQ deep assay plates was performed for unsorted PBMC DNA. Generated by immunoSEQ multiplex PCR, the TCRdb table keeps only in-frame clones and is missing some. The table has about 490,000 clones, roughly 80% seen once. The sequence derives from a woman aged 40-49 years in good health. Some clones in this sample may be carry-over from other donors' samples. The specimen sequenced was PBMCs. The V gene is TRBV21-1, the J gene TRBJ2-7; the D call of TRBD2 is as the table states it, not checked on the DNA. TRBV21-1 is tagged as a pseudogene. The CDR3 nucleotides read TGTGCCAGCGACCCGGCGGTGATAGCGGATAGCTACGAGCAGTACTTC. Its translation is CASDPAVIADSYEQYF.